This TCR beta chain was documented in a study of T-cell reconstitution after alpha-beta-depleted transplantation in children (dated by TCRdb to the mid-2010s). In terms of the full investigation: Using TCR repertoire profiling, the study followed T-cell immune reconstitution in a quantitative way in children after TCRalphabeta/CD19-depleted allogeneic hematopoietic cell transplantation. Here is what the overall study found, with its caveats: About two months after transplant, the apparently early recovery of alphabetaT-cell counts reportedly depended on just several hundred clones that had expanded rapidly and came from non-depleted graft cells. The frequencies of hyperexpanded clones fell over the following months, and after one year, T-cell counts and TCRbeta diversity were mostly attributed to newly produced T cells. The high TCRbeta diversity at day 60 in some patients was ascribed to recipient T cells and intrathymic progenitors that had survived conditioning.

This clonotype was seen at least ten times. Its binding antigen is unknown. No much larger clonotype is one base removed from it; base qualities were not supplied. The CDR3 sequence holds 15 residues, the cysteine and phenylalanine included. CDR3 DNA only is kept here, 45 bases in frame from base 1. The germline V gene (reference sequence) yields DFQATT for CDR1 and SNEGSKA for CDR2. V and J lose 1 base and 2 bases, and a span of 13 bases separates them. Libraries were made using PCR. Sequenced using an Illumina HiSeq 2500. Molecular barcoding was employed in the preparation of TCR libraries, with unique molecular identifiers being used to normalize TCRbeta repertoire quantification. The public sequencing data were trimmed at Q25 with fastp and processed into clonotypes with MiXCR by TCRdb, which kept only in-frame beta chains. CDR3 protein sequences are deduplicated, and each keeps its most common genes and DNA. The sample contains approximately 500,000 distinct CDR3 sequences, approximately 10% of them found a single time. Approximately 2% of the sample lies in the top ten.

The treatment or condition label for this specimen denotes: allogeneic hematopoietic cell transplantation with graft depleted of TCRalphabeta T cells and CD19 B cells. The children who served as transplant recipients had been given grafts of TCRalphabeta/CD19-depleted allogeneic hematopoietic cells. In this chain, TRBV20-1 is recombined with TRBJ2-3, with TRBD2 tentatively as D gene (6 bases match). The sample was PBMCs, taken before TCRalphabeta/CD19-depleted stem cell transplant. The receptor's source is a child aged 2 to 15 with inherited bone marrow failure, due to receive a stem cell transplant. The nucleotide sequence reads TGCAGTGCTAGAGTTAAAGGGGACTTCACAGATACGCAGTATTTT. This yields the protein CSARVKGDFTDTQYF.